The entry below gives a single TCR beta chain sequence along with its context. This specimen comes from a study of blood T cell repertoires in COVID-19. At the level of the study: Acute and convalescent COVID-19 samples came from the United States, Italy and Spain. PBMCs, B-cell-depleted T cells, or T cells provided the cDNA or gDNA that made up the material.

The length of the CDR3 is 13 residues. Per the germline V gene, CDR1 is MDHEN and CDR2 is SYDVKM. With 6 bases removed from V and 6 bases from J, the gap between germline ends came to 14 bases. How the authors handled the data: Amplification of reference gene primers provided the estimated nucleated cell counts. Repertoires were generated with immunoSEQ multiplex PCR, while TCRdb's copy carries only in-frame clones and drops some. V, J and clone size are taken as reported in that table, and D and trimming were inferred from the DNA itself. The sample yields about 160,000 clones, approximately 82% seen once.

The V gene is TRBV28, the J gene TRBJ1-2; perhaps TRBD1 as D (6 bases). The sample consisted of peripheral blood. This clonotype originated in a man between 65 and 85 years old who had recovered from COVID-19. CDR3 residues: CASRKTGGNGYTF. CDR3 nucleotides: TGTGCCAGCAGGAAGACAGGAGGAAATGGCTACACCTTC.